This T cell receptor (beta chain) was recorded in a study of blood T cell repertoires in COVID-19. Germline values: CDR1 MDHEN, CDR2 SYDVKM. This CDR3 is 17 amino acids long. The V end was cut by 6 bases, the J end by 5 bases, with 23 bases between. Only in-frame clones appear in the TCRdb table, and some are missing; sequencing was by immunoSEQ multiplex PCR. The data show over 80,000 clones, with around 87% seen just once and 15% to 20% held by the top ten. The table lists this clone with a count of one. The rearrangement links TRBV28 to TRBJ2-4; D is perhaps TRBD2 (6 bases). This TCR derives from a human donor in a cohort sampled during active COVID-19. Material for sequencing was peripheral blood. The chain's CDR3 is CASSQQTGLPGQNIQYF. The CDR3, as DNA: TGTGCCAGCAGCCAACAAACGGGACTCCCGGGGCAAAACATTCAGTACTTC. Supplemented by reference TRBV28 and TRBJ2-4, the full variable domain reads DVKVTQSSRYLVKRTGEKVFLECVQDMDHENMFWYRQDPGLGLRLIYFSYDVKMKEKGDIPEGYSVSREKKERFSLILESASTNQTSMYLCASSQQTGLPGQNIQYFGAGTRLSVL.